This is a list of T cell receptor beta chains from one sample in a study of cytomegalovirus exposure and HLA in healthy donors. Method: immunoSEQ multiplex PCR; TCRdb's copy keeps in-frame clones and lacks some. The repertoire holds around 73,000 clones, with over 85% as singletons. Sequencing used PBMCs. These receptors all stem from a woman aged 18-35 years in good health and CMV-seropositive. Both conserved end residues are part of each CDR3. A D gene is named only where the DNA matches it firmly. Some rows mark clone size as missing; the rest say once, few, many or name a class of expanded clone.

v_gene: TRBV19; j_gene: TRBJ2-3; d_gene: TRBD1; abundance: NA; CDR3nt: TGTGCCAGTAGTAGCCGATGGACAGGGGTTGGAGATACGCAGTATTTT; CDR3aa: CASSSRWTGVGDTQYF
v_gene: TRBV18; j_gene: TRBJ2-5; d_gene: TRBD2; abundance: NA; CDR3nt: TGTGCCAGCTCACCTACCCCCCTTCCTATGACTAGCGGAGATCAAGAGACCCAGTACTTC; CDR3aa: CASSPTPLPMTSGDQETQYF
v_gene: TRBV2; j_gene: TRBJ2-1; d_gene: TRBD1; abundance: NA; CDR3nt: TGTGCCAGCAGTGAACTGGACAGGGTGGCCTACAATGAGCAGTTCTTC; CDR3aa: CASSELDRVAYNEQFF
v_gene: TRBV20-1; j_gene: TRBJ1-2; d_gene: NA; abundance: few; CDR3nt: TGCAGTGCTAGAGTGACTGGTGGCTACACCTTC; CDR3aa: CSARVTGGYTF
v_gene: TRBV2; j_gene: TRBJ2-5; d_gene: NA; abundance: once; CDR3nt: TGTGCCAGCAGTACAGGGTTGAAAGAGACCCAGTACTTC; CDR3aa: CASSTGLKETQYF
v_gene: TRBV19; j_gene: TRBJ1-5; d_gene: TRBD1; abundance: NA; CDR3nt: TGTGCCAGTAGACAGGGGAAAGTAGGTCAGCCCCAGCATTTT; CDR3aa: CASRQGKVGQPQHF
v_gene: TRBV2; j_gene: TRBJ2-7; d_gene: NA; abundance: NA; CDR3nt: TGTGCCAGCAGTGAACGGCAGGGCTACGAGCAGTACTTC; CDR3aa: CASSERQGYEQYF
v_gene: TRBV6-1; j_gene: TRBJ2-7; d_gene: NA; abundance: NA; CDR3nt: TGTGCCAGCAGCGAAGAGGACGGGAGAACCTACGAGCAGTACTTC; CDR3aa: CASSEEDGRTYEQYF
v_gene: TRBV19; j_gene: TRBJ2-1; d_gene: NA; abundance: once; CDR3nt: TGTGCCAGTAGTATACATGGCCCACAGCGGTTGGGCTCCTACAATGAGCAGTTCTTC; CDR3aa: CASSIHGPQRLGSYNEQFF
v_gene: TRBV6-5; j_gene: TRBJ1-1; d_gene: NA; abundance: NA; CDR3nt: TGTGCCAGCAGTTACGGACAAGGCTGGGATACTGAAGCTTTCTTT; CDR3aa: CASSYGQGWDTEAFF
v_gene: TRBV4-2; j_gene: TRBJ2-3; d_gene: TRBD2; abundance: NA; CDR3nt: TGTGCCAGCAGCCAAGAAGTCCTAGCGGGGGGGCGCACAGATACGCAGTATTTT; CDR3aa: CASSQEVLAGGRTDTQYF
v_gene: TRBV4-1; j_gene: TRBJ2-1; d_gene: TRBD2; abundance: NA; CDR3nt: TGCGCCAGCAGCCAAGAAAAAGGACGGGGGGGCCGTCATAATGAGCAGTTCTTC; CDR3aa: CASSQEKGRGGRHNEQFF
v_gene: TRBV11-2; j_gene: TRBJ2-5; d_gene: TRBD1; abundance: once; CDR3nt: TGTGCCAGCAGCCAGACAGGGGGGACCCAGTACTTC; CDR3aa: CASSQTGGTQYF
v_gene: TRBV4-1; j_gene: TRBJ2-3; d_gene: TRBD2; abundance: NA; CDR3nt: TGCGCCAGCAGCCAAGACGGAGCGGGGGGGCCCCTAGATACGCAGTATTTT; CDR3aa: CASSQDGAGGPLDTQYF
v_gene: TRBV6-5; j_gene: TRBJ1-6; d_gene: NA; abundance: NA; CDR3nt: TGTGCCAGCAGTTACTCGAGTTTTGCACCCCTCCACTTT; CDR3aa: CASSYSSFAPLHF
v_gene: TRBV12-1; j_gene: TRBJ1-3; d_gene: NA; abundance: NA; CDR3nt: TGTGCCAGCAGCTTTGTTGGCCCCGGACAGGGCCGAAACACCATATATTTT; CDR3aa: CASSFVGPGQGRNTIYF
v_gene: TRBV11-2; j_gene: TRBJ2-3; d_gene: NA; abundance: NA; CDR3nt: TGTGCCAGCAGCTCCGCCGGGGTGACAGATACGCAGTATTTT; CDR3aa: CASSSAGVTDTQYF
v_gene: TRBV5-4; j_gene: TRBJ1-2; d_gene: TRBD1; abundance: NA; CDR3nt: TGTGCCAGCAGCCGAGGGACAGACACTAACTATGGCTACACCTTC; CDR3aa: CASSRGTDTNYGYTF
v_gene: TRBV19; j_gene: TRBJ1-1; d_gene: TRBD1; abundance: NA; CDR3nt: TGTGCCAGTAGTATTCCAACAGGGGGTACTGAAGCTTTCTTT; CDR3aa: CASSIPTGGTEAFF
v_gene: TRBV6-1; j_gene: TRBJ1-1; d_gene: TRBD1; abundance: NA; CDR3nt: TGTGCCAGCTCAGGGGGCGCTTTCACTGAAGCTTTCTTT; CDR3aa: CASSGGAFTEAFF
v_gene: TRBV2; j_gene: TRBJ1-6; d_gene: NA; abundance: few; CDR3nt: TGTGCCAGCAGTGGGACAGTAAATTCACCCCTCCACTTT; CDR3aa: CASSGTVNSPLHF
v_gene: TRBV5-6; j_gene: TRBJ2-6; d_gene: TRBD1; abundance: NA; CDR3nt: TGTGCCAGCAGCCTTACAGGGGCCACTGGGGCCAACGTCCTGACTTTC; CDR3aa: CASSLTGATGANVLTF
v_gene: TRBV19; j_gene: TRBJ2-7; d_gene: TRBD1; abundance: NA; CDR3nt: TGTGCCAGTAGCGCCGGGACAGGCGAGCAGTACTTC; CDR3aa: CASSAGTGEQYF